The present T cell receptor (beta chain) was sequenced within a study of blood T cells in healthy people across ages. The study's findings and limits: The unknown donor CMV status may have confounded expanded clonotype changes.

Turning to this clonotype: Antigen: not known.

Next came a second PCR, run for about 6 to 12 cycles, which used a sample-barcoded 5' primer along with a J-beta primer mix. Via MiXCR, TCRdb re-called the 5' RACE reads, giving one row per CDR3 protein. The table includes hundreds of thousands of distinct CDR3 sequences, 58% detected once. Deletions cut 3 bases from V and 9 bases from J, with 12 bases between. Germline CDR1 reads MDHEN; CDR2 reads SYDVKM. CDR3 length: 14 residues. Material: blood. This rearrangement joins TRBV28 to TRBJ1-6, with D hard to call. The receptor was isolated from a man under 40 in good health. CDR3 sequence (DNA): TGTGCCAGCAGTTTGAGGCAGTTCGGTTCACCCCTCCACTTT. Residues: CASSLRQFGSPLHF.